Each of the 26 T cell receptor beta chains below was sequenced from the same sample in a study of human thymus T cells. The method was immunoSEQ multiplex PCR; TCRdb's version includes in-frame clones alone and lacks a portion of them. The sample has some 57,000 clones, 94% seen once. Sequencing used blood. Source of these receptors: a boy less than two years old with a congenital heart defect but otherwise immunologically healthy.

The chain uses TRBV4-1 and TRBJ2-7, with 8 bases matching TRBD2. This CDR3 has 13 amino acids. The trim removed 4 bases at V and 1 base at J, leaving 0 bases unmatched. Germline CDR1 MGHRA, CDR2 YSYEKL. DNA for the CDR3: TGCGCCAGCAGCCTAGCGGGGTCCTACGAGCAGTACTTC. Encoded protein: CASSLAGSYEQYF.

This clone showed up just once. The genes are TRBV28 and TRBJ1-3, with D tentatively TRBD1 (5 bases). The germline gives CDR1 MDHEN, CDR2 SYDVKM. The CDR3 contains 14 residues. Trimming removed 3 bases from V and 2 bases from J, with 8 bases in between. The CDR3: CASSLGGTGNTIYF. The CDR3 DNA is TGTGCCAGCAGTTTGGGGGGGACTGGAAACACCATATATTTT.

CDR3 amino acids: CASSQGLAGQYF. CDR3 DNA sequence: TGTGCCAGCAGCCAGGGACTAGCGGGGCAGTACTTC. The chain employs TRBV14 and TRBJ2-7; 12 positions agree with TRBD2. Trimming took 3 bases from V and 9 from J; bases not matched to a gene: 0. The CDR3 contains 12 residues. Germline-derived CDR1 and CDR2 are SGHDN and FVKESK.

J is TRBJ2-1 and V is TRBV4-2, with a weak D call TRBD1 (5 bases). CDR3 size: 15 residues. Between the trimmed V and J ends, which lost 0 bases and 7 bases, there was a span of 13 bases. Per the germline V gene, CDR1 is LGHNA and CDR2 is YNFKEQ. CDR3 residues: CASSQDSRAPNEQFF. In nucleotides, the CDR3 is TGTGCCAGCAGCCAAGATAGCAGGGCTCCTAATGAGCAGTTCTTC.

This clone was seen only a few times. The rearrangement joins TRBV7-6 to TRBJ1-6; tentatively, D is TRBD1 (5 bases). Looked up from germline, CDR1 is SGHVS and CDR2 is FNYEAQ. V lost 5 bases and J 6 bases, leaving 11 bases between the germline ends. The CDR3 is made up of 14 amino acids. The CDR3 loop is CASSPGRGNSPLHF. The CDR3, as DNA: TGTGCCAGCAGCCCGGGACGGGGTAATTCACCCCTCCACTTT. The whole variable domain, remainder taken from reference TRBV7-6 and TRBJ1-6, is GAGVSQSPRYKVTKRGQDVALRCDPISGHVSLYWYRQALGQGPEFLTYFNYEAQQDKSGLPNDRFSAERPEGSISTLTIQRTEQRDSAMYRCASSPGRGNSPLHFGNGTRLTVT.

This clone was seen a single time. The J gene is TRBJ2-3, the V gene TRBV28; unclear D gene. Trimming stripped 2 bases from V and 1 base from J, with 7 bases between. CDR1 is MDHEN and CDR2 is SYDVKM in the germline V gene. CDR3 size: 14 residues. As DNA, the CDR3 is TGTGCCAGCAGTTTAGGCTCGGGCACAGATACGCAGTATTTT. It specifies CASSLGSGTDTQYF.

This chain joins TRBV10-1 and TRBJ2-7; D not resolved. In germline, CDR1 is WNHNN, CDR2 SYGVQD (reference sequence). The CDR3 has 14 residues. Trimming stripped 4 bases from V and 2 bases from J, with 12 bases between. The CDR3 is CASSVGPATYEQYF. The DNA for the CDR3 is TGCGCCAGCAGTGTGGGCCCCGCTACCTACGAGCAGTACTTC.

This clone appeared a few times. V usage is TRBV10-3 and J usage is TRBJ1-1, with TRBD1 identical over 7 bases. The length of the CDR3 is 13 residues. J gave up 5 bases and V 10 bases, and 10 bases lay outside the gene matches. Germline CDR1 is ENHRY and CDR2 is SYGVKD. The CDR3 DNA sequence: TGTGCCAGCCGGGACAGCGGAGGGACTGAAGCTTTCTTT. It codes for CASRDSGGTEAFF.

The chain carries TRBV7-3 and TRBJ2-3, with 11 positions matching TRBD2. Germline CDR1 and CDR2: SGHTA and FQGTGA. The CDR3 has 16 amino acids. J was trimmed by 6 bases and V by 3 bases; bases with no gene match: 8. The CDR3 region has the DNA TGTGCCAGCAGCTTCAATAGCGGGGGGGCTATGGATACGCAGTATTTT. It translates to CASSFNSGGAMDTQYF.

A word on this clone: At one end, the junction sequence differs from germline, possibly due to a read error. CDR3 sequence reads: CATSREKGTGVF. CDR3 DNA sequence: TGTGCCACCAGCAGAGAAAAGGGGACAGGTGTTTTT. The chain combines TRBV15 with TRBJ1-1; 8 bases map to TRBD1. The CDR3 has 12 amino acids. Germline values: CDR1 LNHNV, CDR2 YYDKDF (reference sequence).

V usage is TRBV5-8 and J usage is TRBJ2-7, with D hard to call. The CDR3 runs to 11 residues. Germline CDR1 reads SGHTS; CDR2 reads YDEGEE. V lost 4 bases, J lost 4 bases, and 6 bases lay in between. The CDR3 coding sequence is TGTGCCAGCAGCCCCGAATACGAGCAGTACTTC. It translates to CASSPEYEQYF.

This chain links TRBV4-1 with TRBJ2-3; D is possibly TRBD2 (6 bases). The germline V and J ends were trimmed by 0 bases and 3 bases, with 10 bases remaining between them. The germline gives CDR1 MGHRA, CDR2 YSYEKL. The CDR3 spans 15 residues. CDR3 protein: CASSQDGSRTDTQYF. The CDR3 DNA reads TGCGCCAGCAGCCAAGACGGGAGCCGAACAGATACGCAGTATTTT.

V and J are TRBV2 and TRBJ1-3; 7 nucleotides line up with TRBD1. CDR3 length: 14 residues. The germline gives CDR1 SNHLY, CDR2 FYNNEI. V gave up 4 bases and J gave up 3 bases; unmatched junction bases: 3. The CDR3 is CASSAGGGGNTIYF. The CDR3 region has the DNA TGTGCCAGCAGTGCAGGGGGAGGTGGAAACACCATATATTTT.

This clone was counted once. V is TRBV6-1 and J is TRBJ2-7; no definite D call. Germline assignment: CDR1 MNHNS and CDR2 SASEGT. The CDR3 consists of 15 residues. Trimming cost V 2 bases and J 2 bases, with 13 bases left between them. The CDR3 DNA is TGTGCCAGCAGTGAATGGCTCAGGATAACCTACGAGCAGTACTTC. It encodes CASSEWLRITYEQYF.

The J gene is TRBJ1-5, the V gene TRBV30, with D perhaps TRBD1 (5 bases). V lost 4 bases and J lost 4, with 11 bases in between. Germline assignment: CDR1 GTSNPN and CDR2 SVGIG (reference sequence). This CDR3 has 13 residues. The CDR3 DNA is TGTGCCTGGAACCTCGGGGCAAATCAGCCCCAGCATTTT. It is translated as CAWNLGANQPQHF.

The chain couples TRBV28 to TRBJ1-1, with 8 bases matching TRBD1. The CDR3 covers 13 residues. Looked up from germline, CDR1 is MDHEN and CDR2 is SYDVKM. J was trimmed by 5 bases and V by 6 bases; bases with no gene match: 5. In nucleotides, the CDR3 is TGTGCCAGCAGGGGCGGACAGGGAACTGAAGCTTTCTTT. Encoded protein: CASRGGQGTEAFF.

The chain couples TRBV6-1 to TRBJ2-7; 9 bases line up with TRBD2. The CDR3 runs 15 residues. V shed 1 base and J 2 bases; nucleotides not matched to a gene: 3. The germline gives CDR1 MNHNS, CDR2 SASEGT. CDR3: CASSEGLAEPYEQYF. In DNA, the CDR3 is TGTGCCAGCAGTGAAGGACTAGCGGAGCCCTACGAGCAGTACTTC.

The chain carries TRBV5-5 and TRBJ2-3; D remains unclear. CDR3 length: 12 residues. Germline loops: CDR1 SGHKS, CDR2 YYEKEE (reference sequence). V was clipped by 1 base and J by 2 bases, with 2 bases between them. The CDR3 region is CASSLNTDTQYF. The CDR3 DNA sequence: TGTGCCAGCAGCTTGAACACAGATACGCAGTATTTT.

Regarding this clone: An end of the junction differs from the germline gene, which may be a read error. The chain employs TRBV29-1 and TRBJ2-1; TRBD2 agrees at 9 bases. CDR1 and CDR2 (germline): SQVTM, ANQGSEA. The CDR3 loop spans 13 amino acids. CDR3 DNA: TGCAGCGTCGAAGCGGGAGGCGTGAATGAGCAGTTCTTC. Amino acids: CSVEAGGVNEQFF.

The genes are TRBV27 and TRBJ2-7; D is uncertain. The CDR3 consists of 15 residues. Germline-derived CDR1 and CDR2 are MNHEY and SMNVEV (reference sequence). Trimming stripped 4 bases from V and 1 base from J, with 14 bases between. The CDR3 region is CASSWGPGPSYEQYF. In DNA form, the CDR3 reads TGTGCCAGCAGTTGGGGTCCCGGCCCTTCCTACGAGCAGTACTTC.

V is TRBV27 and J is TRBJ2-7; 9 bases match TRBD1. The CDR3 spans 14 residues. After removal of 4 bases from V and 5 bases from J, the junction contained 6 bases not matched to a gene. The germline V gene encodes CDR1 MNHEY and CDR2 SMNVEV (reference sequence). In DNA, the CDR3 is TGTGCCAGCAGTTCTCTGACAGGGGGGAACGAGCAGTACTTC. The encoded protein is CASSSLTGGNEQYF.

The chain employs TRBV15 and TRBJ2-1; 7 nucleotides agree with TRBD2. Trimming removed 2 bases from V and 11 bases from J; junction bases left unmatched: 15. The CDR3 spans 16 residues. Germline-derived CDR1 and CDR2 are LNHNV and YYDKDF (reference sequence). CDR3: CATSRSGTLGSSQQFF. The CDR3, as DNA: TGTGCCACCAGCAGAAGCGGGACCCTGGGTTCTAGTCAGCAGTTCTTC.

The gene calls are TRBV29-1 and TRBJ2-3; 10 nucleotides line up with TRBD2. V was clipped by 4 bases and J by 3 bases; unmatched bases: 1. CDR3 size: 13 residues. Germline assignment: CDR1 SQVTM and CDR2 ANQGSEA. CDR3 in amino acids: CSVASGRTDTQYF. CDR3 nucleotides: TGCAGCGTTGCTAGCGGGAGAACAGATACGCAGTATTTT.

J is TRBJ2-1 and V is TRBV10-1; 12 bases align to TRBD2. Germline loops: CDR1 WNHNN, CDR2 SYGVQD (reference sequence). CDR3 size: 16 residues. With 1 base clipped from V and 7 bases from J, the junction kept 5 bases outside the gene matches. The CDR3 is CASSEFLAGGGNEQFF. For the CDR3, the DNA is TGCGCCAGCAGTGAGTTTCTAGCGGGAGGGGGAAATGAGCAGTTCTTC.

The chain couples TRBV20-1 to TRBJ1-2; tentatively, D is TRBD1 (5 bases). Trimming pared 6 bases from V and 8 bases from J, leaving 13 bases between. The CDR3 consists of 11 residues. Germline CDR1 is DFQATT and CDR2 is SNEGSKA (reference sequence). CDR3 in amino acids: CSAGEGLGYTF. The CDR3 DNA reads TGCAGTGCGGGGGAGGGGCTGGGCTACACCTTC.

This rearrangement joins TRBV7-9 to TRBJ2-3, with 14 bases lining up with TRBD2. Germline CDR1 is SEHNR and CDR2 is FQNEAQ (reference sequence). The V and J ends lost 1 base and 1 base, in that order; junction bases with no gene match: 4. The CDR3 has 18 amino acids. DNA of the CDR3: TGTGCCAGCAGCTTAGGCGGGACTAGCGGGAGTCGCACAGATACGCAGTATTTT. It translates to CASSLGGTSGSRTDTQYF.